These 5 T cell receptor beta chains share one sample of origin, sequenced in a study of blood T cell repertoires in COVID-19. Clones were sequenced by immunoSEQ multiplex PCR, and TCRdb holds only the in-frame ones, with some missing. The sample carries approximately 180,000 clones, approximately 87% recorded once. Sequences were obtained from peripheral blood. The receptors here all came from a woman between 65 and 79 years old with COVID-19, enrolled during active disease.

Turning to this clone: The sample contains more than one DNA sequence encoding this CDR3. The V gene is TRBV6-5, the J gene TRBJ2-7; tentatively, D is TRBD2 (6 bases). Germline values: CDR1 MNHEY, CDR2 SVGAGI. The CDR3 sequence is 13 residues long. V lost 2 bases and J 2 bases, leaving 7 bases between the germline ends. In DNA, the CDR3 is TGTGCCAGCAGTTACGCGGGGACCTACGAGCAGTACTTC. Amino acids: CASSYAGTYEQYF.

V usage is TRBV5-1 and J usage is TRBJ2-7; the D gene is possibly TRBD1 (6 bases). This CDR3 comprises 12 residues. Germline V gene sequence: CDR1 SGHRS, CDR2 YFSETQ. V was pared by 3 bases and J by 6 bases, with 10 bases between. CDR3 DNA: TGCGCCAGCAGCTCGCAGGGGAGCGAGCAGTACTTC. It specifies CASSSQGSEQYF.

The chain couples TRBV28 to TRBJ1-2, with a tentative D call TRBD1 (6 bases). The germline gives CDR1 MDHEN, CDR2 SYDVKM. The CDR3 spans 13 residues. The V gene lost 8 bases and the J gene lost 0 bases, with 10 bases spanning the gap. The CDR3 protein is CASSGTTNYGYTF. CDR3 DNA sequence: TGTGCCAGCTCCGGGACAACTAACTATGGCTACACCTTC.

This chain links TRBV11-2 with TRBJ2-5, with 8 bases identical to TRBD1. This CDR3 is built from 14 residues. The V and J ends lost 4 bases and 4 bases, in that order; junction bases with no gene match: 5. Germline V gene sequence: CDR1 SGHAT, CDR2 FQNNGV. The CDR3 region is CASSYGQGAETQYF. For the CDR3, the DNA is TGTGCCAGCAGCTACGGGCAGGGGGCAGAGACCCAGTACTTC.

This clone was recorded only once. V gene TRBV4-1 combines with J gene TRBJ1-4; D not resolved. Germline CDR1 is MGHRA and CDR2 is YSYEKL. The CDR3 consists of 16 residues. V shed 2 bases and J shed 0 bases, with 10 bases lying between them. CDR3 bases: TGCGCCAGCAGCCAAAGTCCCGGGGCAACTAATGAAAAACTGTTTTTT. Its protein is CASSQSPGATNEKLFF.